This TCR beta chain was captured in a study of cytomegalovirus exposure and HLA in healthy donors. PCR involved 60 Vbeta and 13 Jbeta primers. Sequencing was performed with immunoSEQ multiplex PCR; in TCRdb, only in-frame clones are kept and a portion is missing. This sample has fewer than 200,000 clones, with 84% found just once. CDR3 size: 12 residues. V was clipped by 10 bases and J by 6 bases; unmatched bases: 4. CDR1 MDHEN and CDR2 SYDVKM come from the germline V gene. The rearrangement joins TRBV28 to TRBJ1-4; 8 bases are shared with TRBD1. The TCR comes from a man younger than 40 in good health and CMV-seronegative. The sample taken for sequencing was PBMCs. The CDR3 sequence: CATGQGDEKLFF. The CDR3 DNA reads TGTGCCACAGGACAGGGTGATGAAAAACTGTTTTTT.